The rows below give T cell receptor beta chains drawn from one sample of a study of OX40 agonist ivuxolimab in advanced cancers. The assay was immunoSEQ multiplex PCR, and TCRdb's table has in-frame clones only and misses some. Of around 110,000 clones listed, 90% to 95% are singletons. The specimen was CD4+ or CD8+ T cells sorted from blood, collected in a trial of the OX40 agonist ivuxolimab. The receptors come from an adult with an advanced solid tumor such as melanoma, head and neck, liver or kidney cancer. CDR3s include the opening cysteine and the closing phenylalanine or tryptophan. The order of the fields is clone size, D gene, V gene, J gene, CDR3 DNA, CDR3 protein. The D gene is left open where the match is weak. Size tells how often a clone was seen (once, few, many) or the class of an expanded clone, and some rows leave it out.

abundance: -; d_gene: TRBD2; v_gene: TRBV5-1; j_gene: TRBJ2-7; CDR3nt: TGCGCCAGCAGCCCTATGACGGCTAGCGGGGCCTACGAGCAGTACTTC; CDR3aa: CASSPMTASGAYEQYF
abundance: -; d_gene: TRBD1; v_gene: TRBV28; j_gene: TRBJ2-5; CDR3nt: TGTGCCAGCAGTTTACTCGGGACAGGGGGAGAGACCCAGTACTTC; CDR3aa: CASSLLGTGGETQYF
abundance: -; d_gene: TRBD1; v_gene: TRBV7-3; j_gene: TRBJ2-3; CDR3nt: TGTGCCAGCAGCTTGTTGGCAGGGGGTGCAGATACGCAGTATTTT; CDR3aa: CASSLLAGGADTQYF
abundance: few; d_gene: -; v_gene: TRBV19; j_gene: TRBJ1-1; CDR3nt: TGTGCCAGTAGTATAGCCGGAGCCCCGAGGGACACTGAAGCTTTCTTT; CDR3aa: CASSIAGAPRDTEAFF
abundance: -; d_gene: -; v_gene: TRBV30; j_gene: TRBJ1-4; CDR3nt: TGTGCCTGGACAGGGACCATTGGAAAACTGTTTTTT; CDR3aa: CAWTGTIGKLFF
abundance: -; d_gene: -; v_gene: TRBV28; j_gene: TRBJ2-7; CDR3nt: TGTGCCAGCAGACAGCCGGGACAAAGCCTCCTCGAGCAGTACTTC; CDR3aa: CASRQPGQSLLEQYF
abundance: -; d_gene: -; v_gene: TRBV4-2; j_gene: TRBJ1-1; CDR3nt: TGTGCCAGCAGCCAAGATCCAGCGAACACTGAAGCTTTCTTT; CDR3aa: CASSQDPANTEAFF
abundance: -; d_gene: TRBD2; v_gene: TRBV7-3; j_gene: TRBJ2-1; CDR3nt: TGTGCCAGCAGCTTAACGTTCTCAAGCGGGATGGAGAATGAGCAGTTCTTC; CDR3aa: CASSLTFSSGMENEQFF
abundance: -; d_gene: TRBD1; v_gene: TRBV27; j_gene: TRBJ1-2; CDR3nt: TGTGCCAGCAGTTTAAGACAGGGGGTGAGAGGCTACACCTTC; CDR3aa: CASSLRQGVRGYTF
abundance: few; d_gene: -; v_gene: TRBV5-1; j_gene: TRBJ1-1; CDR3nt: TGCGCCAGCAGAACGGGGACTGAAGCTTTCTTT; CDR3aa: CASRTGTEAFF
abundance: -; d_gene: -; v_gene: TRBV6-5; j_gene: TRBJ2-7; CDR3nt: TGTGCCAGCAGTGGGATCTCCTACGAGCAGTACTTC; CDR3aa: CASSGISYEQYF
abundance: -; d_gene: TRBD1; v_gene: TRBV2; j_gene: TRBJ1-2; CDR3nt: TGTGCCAGCAGGGAACAGGGGGCGATTGTCTATGGCTACACCTTC; CDR3aa: CASREQGAIVYGYTF
abundance: -; d_gene: TRBD1; v_gene: TRBV6-1; j_gene: TRBJ1-5; CDR3nt: TGTGCCAGCAGTGAAATAGGACAGGACAATCAGCCCCAGCATTTT; CDR3aa: CASSEIGQDNQPQHF
abundance: -; d_gene: TRBD2; v_gene: TRBV23-1; j_gene: TRBJ2-7; CDR3nt: TGCGCCAGCAGTCAATCGCCCCTAGCGGGAGGTTCCTACGAGCAGTACTTC; CDR3aa: CASSQSPLAGGSYEQYF
abundance: once; d_gene: TRBD1; v_gene: TRBV19; j_gene: TRBJ2-7; CDR3nt: TGTGCCAGTATGGGACAGGTCCAAACCTACGAGCAGTACTTC; CDR3aa: CASMGQVQTYEQYF
abundance: -; d_gene: -; v_gene: TRBV19; j_gene: TRBJ2-7; CDR3nt: TGTGCCAGTAGTATAGCAACAGGGCCTCCAGGCGAGCAGTACTTC; CDR3aa: CASSIATGPPGEQYF
abundance: -; d_gene: -; v_gene: TRBV7-6; j_gene: TRBJ2-7; CDR3nt: TGTGCCAGCAGCTTAATCCTTCACGAGCAGTACTTC; CDR3aa: CASSLILHEQYF
abundance: -; d_gene: TRBD1; v_gene: TRBV28; j_gene: TRBJ2-1; CDR3nt: TGTGCCAGCAGTTCAACCGGGACAGGGGCCTACAATGAGCAGTTCTTC; CDR3aa: CASSSTGTGAYNEQFF
abundance: -; d_gene: TRBD1; v_gene: TRBV19; j_gene: TRBJ1-4; CDR3nt: TGTGCCAGCTCGGGACAGATTGCAACTAATGAAAAACTGTTTTTT; CDR3aa: CASSGQIATNEKLFF
abundance: -; d_gene: TRBD2; v_gene: TRBV2; j_gene: TRBJ2-7; CDR3nt: TGTGCCAGCAGTGGGGTAGCGGGAGCTTACGAGCAGTACTTC; CDR3aa: CASSGVAGAYEQYF
abundance: once; d_gene: -; v_gene: TRBV28; j_gene: TRBJ1-2; CDR3nt: TGTGCCAGCAGCGAGAATGATGGAGGCTACACCTTC; CDR3aa: CASSENDGGYTF
abundance: once; d_gene: -; v_gene: TRBV11-2; j_gene: TRBJ1-1; CDR3nt: TGTGCCAGCAGCTTAGCGAGTAGGGTGAACACTGAAGCTTTCTTT; CDR3aa: CASSLASRVNTEAFF
abundance: once; d_gene: -; v_gene: TRBV9; j_gene: TRBJ2-2; CDR3nt: TGTGCCAGCAGCGTAGGTGACAGAAACACCGGGGAGCTGTTTTTT; CDR3aa: CASSVGDRNTGELFF
abundance: -; d_gene: -; v_gene: TRBV6-5; j_gene: TRBJ2-3; CDR3nt: TGTGCCAGCAGGTCAAGCACAGATACGCAGTATTTT; CDR3aa: CASRSSTDTQYF
abundance: -; d_gene: TRBD1; v_gene: TRBV6-5; j_gene: TRBJ1-2; CDR3nt: TGTGCCAGCACCAGGACAGGGAACTATGGCTACACCTTC; CDR3aa: CASTRTGNYGYTF
abundance: -; d_gene: -; v_gene: TRBV6-5; j_gene: TRBJ2-2; CDR3nt: TGTGCCAGCAGTTACGAGGGTCCCGGGGAGCTGTTTTTT; CDR3aa: CASSYEGPGELFF
abundance: -; d_gene: TRBD2; v_gene: TRBV23-1; j_gene: TRBJ2-1; CDR3nt: TGCGCCAGCAGTCAAACCTCTAGCGGAGACTACAATGAGCAGTTCTTC; CDR3aa: CASSQTSSGDYNEQFF
abundance: -; d_gene: TRBD1; v_gene: TRBV9; j_gene: TRBJ1-3; CDR3nt: TGTGCCAGCAGCACCCGGGACAGTTTCTCTGGAAACACCATATATTTT; CDR3aa: CASSTRDSFSGNTIYF
abundance: -; d_gene: TRBD2; v_gene: TRBV14; j_gene: TRBJ2-3; CDR3nt: TGTGCCAGCAGCCCCATAACTAGCGGGGAATCAGATACGCAGTATTTT; CDR3aa: CASSPITSGESDTQYF
abundance: -; d_gene: TRBD2; v_gene: TRBV15; j_gene: TRBJ2-1; CDR3nt: TGTGCCACCAGCAGAGATCTGGGAGCGGGGGAGTTCTTC; CDR3aa: CATSRDLGAGEFF
abundance: once; d_gene: -; v_gene: TRBV25-1; j_gene: TRBJ2-5; CDR3nt: TGTGCCAGCAGTGAGGCGCGTAGCCAAGAGACCCAGTACTTC; CDR3aa: CASSEARSQETQYF
abundance: -; d_gene: TRBD2; v_gene: TRBV6-5; j_gene: TRBJ2-7; CDR3nt: TGTGCCAGCACTCCGACTAGCATCTTCTACGAGCAGTACTTC; CDR3aa: CASTPTSIFYEQYF
abundance: -; d_gene: TRBD2; v_gene: TRBV5-1; j_gene: TRBJ2-1; CDR3nt: TGCGCCAGCAGAGGACTAGCGTTATACAATGAGCAGTTCTTC; CDR3aa: CASRGLALYNEQFF
abundance: -; d_gene: -; v_gene: TRBV5-5; j_gene: TRBJ2-1; CDR3nt: TGTGCCAGCAGCTTGGTGGGGTTTGAGCAGTTCTTC; CDR3aa: CASSLVGFEQFF
abundance: -; d_gene: TRBD2; v_gene: TRBV5-4; j_gene: TRBJ2-7; CDR3nt: TGTGCCAGCAGCGGGACTAGCGGGGGGGTCTCCTACGAGCAGTACTTC; CDR3aa: CASSGTSGGVSYEQYF
abundance: -; d_gene: -; v_gene: TRBV5-1; j_gene: TRBJ2-5; CDR3nt: TGCGCCAGCAGCTTAGGAGCGGAGCAAGAGACCCAGTACTTC; CDR3aa: CASSLGAEQETQYF
abundance: -; d_gene: -; v_gene: TRBV7-8; j_gene: TRBJ1-2; CDR3nt: TGTGCCAGCAGCCCCTCACGGCAGGCTAACTATGGCTACACCTTC; CDR3aa: CASSPSRQANYGYTF
abundance: -; d_gene: TRBD1; v_gene: TRBV2; j_gene: TRBJ2-5; CDR3nt: TGTGCCAGCAGTGGGGGTAAGGGGACAGGGGGCTTCGGAGAGACCCAGTACTTC; CDR3aa: CASSGGKGTGGFGETQYF